Given below is one T cell receptor beta chain in context. Its antigen is not yet known. No much larger clone exists at a distance of one base, and base qualities are not known. CDR1 SGHNT and CDR2 YYREEE are derived from the germline V gene (reference sequence). Including the terminal cysteine and phenylalanine, the CDR3 comprises 14 residues. Just the 42-base CDR3 DNA is kept, in frame starting at base 1. For this chain, trimming is 2 bases at the V end and 4 bases at the J end, and the number of junction bases without a gene match is 5. This sample was included in a study of T cell responses to AZD1222 COVID-19 vaccine (dated by TCRdb to the early 2020s). Study-level background: AZD1222 recipients given second doses at about 4 weeks or at about 12 weeks were pooled, since spike-specific TCR depth and breadth were not found to differ between the two schedules. Trial participants were enrolled by age into 18-55, 56-69 and 70-plus year subgroups, with approximately 160, 26 and 62 TCR-sequenced participants respectively. TCR sequencing was performed for about 240 trial participants, of whom around 200 were given two doses of AZD1222 and around 26 were given two doses of MenACWY control vaccine. General conclusions and limits of the study: Spike-specific TCR breadth and depth rose significantly after two AZD1222 doses compared with day 0 and with MenACWY recipients. Reportedly, close to half of the unique spike-specific TCRs recognized epitopes lying outside the regions that are mutated in the B.1.351 and B.1.1.7 variants. In the small 56-69-year group, the increase in depth fell short of significance, most likely because of low power. CD4 TCRs associated with the vaccine covered the entire spike protein, and the dominant responses were in regions 160-218 and 743-854. Participants were mostly white British, with more females than males. The authors suggested clonal diversity may have been underestimated. Because no samples from the day 14 peak response were available, repertoires could be characterized only after the peak T cell response. Conclusions about previously exposed vaccinees were limited because only six AZD1222 recipients were SARS-CoV-2 seropositive at baseline.

Per the publication, the time point label means: baseline before first vaccination. Samples from vaccinated people were obtained from the UK trials COV001 and COV002, which included a single-blind randomized controlled phase 2/3 trial of AZD1222 (ChAdOx1 nCoV-19) in healthy adults. Trial participant PBMC samples were collected at day 0 and day 28 after the second dose for TCRbeta chain sequencing. The CDR3 regions of human TCRbeta chains were analyzed by immunosequencing. Per the original workflow: TCRs in the repertoires were matched against a reference library of SARS-CoV-2-specific TCRs that had been generated with the MIRA antigen-specificity platform. Breadth was defined as the fraction of unique TCRs that were SARS-CoV-2-associated, and depth was defined as the fraction of total T cells that were SARS-CoV-2-associated. Using the MIRA data, each spike-specific TCR was assigned both to the spike region to which the TCR was reactive and to a CD4 or CD8 class. Log10-transformed breadth and depth values were compared by one-way ANOVA with Sidak's multiple comparisons tests. TCRdb provides this immuneACCESS table in a form limited to in-frame rearrangements. Some clones are lacking; in checked studies, under half of them reflect an unresolved V gene, and why the rest are absent is not known. V, J and clone size are those of that table, while D and trimming were read from the DNA. This sample holds over 150,000 clones; approximately 90% were observed only once. The ten most abundant clones make up about 3% of the sample.

The sample was peripheral blood, taken on day 0 of AZD1222 vaccination. The sequence links TRBV5-4 to TRBJ2-7; TRBD2 agrees with 8 junctional bases. The sequence was collected from an adult in good health. The CDR3: CASSFQRGKYEQYF. The DNA is TGTGCCAGCAGCTTCCAGCGGGGGAAGTACGAGCAGTACTTC.